One and the same sample provided the 28 T cell receptor beta chains below, sequenced in a study of shared clonotypes between healthy human individuals (dated by TCRdb to about 2020). Library creation used the immunoSEQ multiplex PCR assay. TCRdb stores this immuneACCESS table with in-frame sequences only. Part of the clones is absent; in the studies checked, under half of the shortfall reflects unresolved V genes, and no reason is known for the rest. Present in this sample are around 2,000,000 clones, 85% to 95% of which were seen just once. The top ten clonotypes cover approximately 0.13% of the sample. Material for sequencing was naive CD4+ T cells sorted from blood. The sample's cell subset or site label, decoded: CD45RA+ positively selected. These receptors were collected from a man between 18 and 35 years old in good health.

This clone has just one count. The chain couples TRBV7-6 to TRBJ1-5; D unclear. V lost 5 bases and J 4 bases, leaving 12 bases between the germline ends. Germline V lookup: CDR1 SGHVS, CDR2 FNYEAQ. The CDR3 spans 14 residues. The CDR3 DNA sequence: TGTGCCAGCAGCCCCGCCGGGCCAAATCAGCCCCAGCATTTT. Translated: CASSPAGPNQPQHF.

The rearrangement joins TRBV4-1 to TRBJ1-5, with TRBD1 identical over 7 bases. CDR3 length: 17 amino acids. Germline loops: CDR1 MGHRA, CDR2 YSYEKL. V trimming: 1 base; J trimming: 5 bases; junction bases outside the gene matches: 11. The DNA for the CDR3 is TGCGCCAGCAGCCAAGTCCTAGCGACAGGGTCCCATCAGCCCCAGCATTTT. This gives the protein CASSQVLATGSHQPQHF.

In its sample, this clone was seen once. The J gene is TRBJ1-3, the V gene TRBV28; D uncertain. The V end lost 1 base, the J end lost 0 bases, and 7 bases lay between the germline ends. This CDR3 contains 15 residues. Germline V gives CDR1 MDHEN, CDR2 SYDVKM. CDR3 loop: CASSLSSPSGNTIYF. The CDR3 nucleotides read TGTGCCAGCAGTTTATCATCCCCCTCTGGAAACACCATATATTTT.

This clone has a single count. This chain connects TRBV7-2 to TRBJ2-7, with D unresolved. Germline values: CDR1 SGHTA, CDR2 FQGNSA. This CDR3 comprises 14 residues. Trimming removed 5 bases at V and 6 bases at J, with 17 bases between. The CDR3 loop is CASSPNLLSLEQYF. The DNA of the CDR3 is TGTGCCAGCAGCCCCAATCTGCTTTCCCTCGAGCAGTACTTC.

This clone was seen only once. The chain links TRBV4-1 to TRBJ1-5; D is perhaps TRBD1 (6 bases). V was clipped by 4 bases and J by 0 bases, with 10 bases between them. Germline V gene lookup returns CDR1 MGHRA and CDR2 YSYEKL. The CDR3 is made up of 15 amino acids. CDR3 coding DNA: TGCGCCAGCAGCCGGACAGACAATAGCAATCAGCCCCAGCATTTT. This encodes CASSRTDNSNQPQHF.

The J gene is TRBJ2-1, the V gene TRBV20-1; D may be TRBD1 (5 bases). The CDR3 runs to 11 residues. Trimming stripped 6 bases from V and 8 bases from J, with 11 bases between. The germline V gene has CDR1 DFQATT and CDR2 SNEGSKA (reference sequence). Here the CDR3 DNA reads TGCAGTGCCCGAGGACACGATGAGCAGTTCTTC. Translated, it gives CSARGHDEQFF.

The chain is built from TRBV28 and TRBJ2-5, with TRBD2 identical over 7 bases. Germline V lookup: CDR1 MDHEN, CDR2 SYDVKM. The CDR3 is 15 amino acids. The junction had 10 bases not matched to a gene; V was cut back by 4 bases and J by 5 bases. The CDR3 loop is CASSSPLADVETQYF. CDR3 DNA: TGTGCCAGCAGTTCCCCTCTAGCGGACGTGGAGACCCAGTACTTC.

The V gene is TRBV25-1, the J gene TRBJ2-1, with 7 bases matching TRBD1. The junction had 10 bases not matched to a gene; V was cut back by 5 bases and J by 6 bases. This CDR3 is 15 amino acids long. Germline V gene lookup returns CDR1 MGHDK and CDR2 SYGVNS. The CDR3 bases are TGTGCCAGCAGTACTCAGGGGGATCCCCCCAATGAGCAGTTCTTC. Amino acid sequence: CASSTQGDPPNEQFF.

The rearrangement joins TRBV27 to TRBJ2-1, with 8 bases lining up with TRBD2. This CDR3 contains 15 residues. Germline-derived CDR1 and CDR2 are MNHEY and SMNVEV (reference sequence). Trimming at V came to 5 bases and at J to 8 bases, leaving 11 bases not matched to a gene. The DNA of the CDR3 is TGTGCCAGCAGTCCAGAAGGGACTAGACACTATGAGCAGTTCTTC. The encoded protein is CASSPEGTRHYEQFF.

This chain joins TRBV6-6 and TRBJ2-4, with D unclear. The germline V gene has CDR1 MNHNY and CDR2 SVGAGI (reference sequence). V lost 1 base and J 0 bases, leaving 7 bases between the germline ends. The CDR3 runs to 15 residues. For the CDR3, the DNA is TGTGCCAGCAGTTACTTCAGTTTAGCCAAAAACATTCAGTACTTC. Translated, it gives CASSYFSLAKNIQYF.

The chain links TRBV25-1 to TRBJ1-6; D may be TRBD1 (6 bases). The germline V gene encodes CDR1 MGHDK and CDR2 SYGVNS. This CDR3 has 18 residues. The V end lost 4 bases, the J end lost 0 bases, and 16 bases lay between the germline ends. The CDR3 sequence is CASSGGQTANSYNSPLHF. CDR3 DNA: TGTGCCAGCAGTGGGGGGCAGACTGCAAACTCCTATAATTCACCCCTCCACTTT.

This chain uses TRBV11-2 with TRBJ2-7, with 10 bases matching TRBD2. Germline CDR1 is SGHAT and CDR2 is FQNNGV. Germline trimming cut 8 bases from V and 1 base from J; bases unmatched to any gene: 5. There are 14 residues in the CDR3. CDR3: CASRKLAGSYEQYF. Written as DNA, the CDR3 is TGTGCCAGCCGGAAACTAGCGGGGTCCTACGAGCAGTACTTC. Filled out from reference TRBV11-2 and TRBJ2-7, the complete variable domain reads EAGVAQSPRYKIIEKRQSVAFWCNPISGHATLYWYQQILGQGPKLLIQFQNNGVVDDSQLPKDRFSAERLKGVDSTLKIQPAKLEDSAVYLCASRKLAGSYEQYFGPGTRLTVT.

V is TRBV19 and J is TRBJ2-2; tentatively, D is TRBD1 (5 bases). V lost 4 bases, J lost 2 bases, and 8 bases lay in between. The V gene's germline CDR1 is LNHDA and CDR2 SQIVND (reference sequence). The CDR3 has 14 residues. The CDR3 coding sequence is TGTGCCAGTAGTAACAGGTTTAACACCGGGGAGCTGTTTTTT. Translation: CASSNRFNTGELFF.

The rearrangement uses TRBV7-2 and TRBJ2-7; 11 bases are shared with TRBD2. Per germline, CDR1 SGHTA and CDR2 FQGNSA. The CDR3 is 16 residues long. The V and J ends lost 1 base and 2 bases, in that order; junction bases with no gene match: 4. CDR3 nucleotides: TGTGCCAGCAGCTTAGAGGGGACTAGCGGAACCTACGAGCAGTACTTC. Amino acid sequence: CASSLEGTSGTYEQYF. Combining the CDR3 with reference TRBV7-2 and TRBJ2-7 gives the whole variable domain GAGVSQSPSNKVTEKGKDVELRCDPISGHTALYWYRQSLGQGLEFLIYFQGNSAPDKSGLPSDRFSAERTGGSVSTLTIQRTQQEDSAVYLCASSLEGTSGTYEQYFGPGTRLTVT.

The rearrangement joins TRBV5-1 to TRBJ2-3; maybe TRBD2 (5 bases). Per the germline V gene, CDR1 is SGHRS and CDR2 is YFSETQ. The CDR3 spans 16 residues. Trimming removed 0 bases at V and 0 bases at J, with 11 bases between. CDR3 nucleotides: TGCGCCAGCAGCTTGGGGCGGGCCACGAGCACAGATACGCAGTATTTT. It encodes CASSLGRATSTDTQYF.

The J gene is TRBJ2-7, the V gene TRBV11-2, with 9 bases fitting TRBD2. Germline CDR1 and CDR2: SGHAT and FQNNGV. Trimming removed 5 bases from V and 5 bases from J; junction bases left unmatched: 7. CDR3 length equals 14 residues. CDR3 loop: CASSLSGRPHEQYF. CDR3 sequence (DNA): TGTGCCAGCAGCCTTAGCGGGAGACCCCACGAGCAGTACTTC.

J is TRBJ1-2 and V is TRBV4-1, with a tentative D call TRBD1 (5 bases). This CDR3 is 16 amino acids long. The V end lost 4 bases, the J end lost 7 bases, and 22 bases lay between the germline ends. In germline, CDR1 is MGHRA, CDR2 YSYEKL. The chain's CDR3 is CASSPGTIFQGSGYTF. The CDR3, as DNA: TGCGCCAGCAGCCCCGGGACCATCTTCCAGGGAAGTGGCTACACCTTC.

The rearrangement links TRBV6-6 to TRBJ2-7; 10 positions agree with TRBD1. The CDR3 has 16 amino acids. V dropped 11 bases and J dropped 1; count of bases not matched to a gene: 14. CDR1 and CDR2 (germline): MNHNY, SVGAGI (reference sequence). In DNA form, the CDR3 reads TGTGCCGCTCAGCTGGGCCGGGACAGGGGATCCTACGAGCAGTACTTC. Residues: CAAQLGRDRGSYEQYF.

This chain uses TRBV7-2 with TRBJ2-7; TRBD2 matches 7 bases. CDR1 and CDR2 from the germline V gene are SGHTA and FQGNSA. Trimming cost V 7 bases and J 2 bases; bases outside gene matches: 14. CDR3 length equals 16 residues. The CDR3 DNA reads TGTGCCAGCACCAACCTGGGGGGGTTAGGGACCTACGAGCAGTACTTC. This codes for CASTNLGGLGTYEQYF. The entire variable domain, with the rest obtained from reference TRBV7-2 and TRBJ2-7, is as follows: GAGVSQSPSNKVTEKGKDVELRCDPISGHTALYWYRQSLGQGLEFLIYFQGNSAPDKSGLPSDRFSAERTGGSVSTLTIQRTQQEDSAVYLCASTNLGGLGTYEQYFGPGTRLTVT.

This rearrangement joins TRBV6-1 to TRBJ1-1, with 7 bases matching TRBD1. The CDR3 contains 14 residues. In germline, CDR1 is MNHNS, CDR2 SASEGT. V shed 6 bases and J 1 base; nucleotides not matched to a gene: 5. In nucleotides, the CDR3 is TGTGCCAGCAGCCTAGGACAGGAGAACACTGAAGCTTTCTTT. It encodes CASSLGQENTEAFF.

Of note for this clone: A much larger clone sits a single nucleotide away, making a read error possible. The rearrangement uses TRBV30 and TRBJ2-1, with 7 bases that match TRBD2. J was trimmed by 3 bases and V by 4 bases; bases with no gene match: 9. CDR1 is GTSNPN and CDR2 is SVGIG in the germline V gene (reference sequence). The CDR3 extends over 15 amino acids. The CDR3 reads CAWTRELAIYNEQFF. The DNA for the CDR3 is TGTGCCTGGACGCGGGAGTTAGCGATCTACAATGAGCAGTTCTTC.

The chain employs TRBV7-9 and TRBJ2-5; the D gene is possibly TRBD1 (6 bases). The CDR3 totals 13 residues. CDR1 is SEHNR and CDR2 is FQNEAQ in the germline V gene (reference sequence). DNA of the CDR3: TGTGTCTACAGGGACGAATTGGGAGAGACCCAGTACTTC. Translation: CVYRDELGETQYF.

The chain combines TRBV28 with TRBJ1-5; D is ambiguous. Germline V gene lookup returns CDR1 MDHEN and CDR2 SYDVKM. V lost 3 bases to trimming and J lost 0 bases, with 15 bases between them. The CDR3 runs to 17 residues. The CDR3 protein is CASSLPRASFSNQPQHF. The CDR3 region has the DNA TGTGCCAGCAGTTTGCCCCGGGCGTCCTTTAGCAATCAGCCCCAGCATTTT.

The chain combines TRBV11-2 with TRBJ2-3, with TRBD2 identical over 10 bases. There are 16 residues in the CDR3. Unmatched junction bases numbered 4, after V lost 3 bases and J lost 1 base. CDR1 is SGHAT, CDR2 FQNNGV, per germline. The CDR3 DNA sequence: TGTGCCAGCAGCTTCCTAAGCGGGGGGGGCACAGATACGCAGTATTTT. Its protein is CASSFLSGGGTDTQYF. Full variable domain (rest looked up from reference TRBV11-2 and TRBJ2-3): EAGVAQSPRYKIIEKRQSVAFWCNPISGHATLYWYQQILGQGPKLLIQFQNNGVVDDSQLPKDRFSAERLKGVDSTLKIQPAKLEDSAVYLCASSFLSGGGTDTQYFGPGTRLTVL.

V is TRBV7-2 and J is TRBJ1-1; 7 bases are a match to TRBD1. Trimming at V came to 5 bases and at J to 6 bases, leaving 6 bases not matched to a gene. Germline CDR1 is SGHTA and CDR2 is FQGNSA. The CDR3 has 13 amino acids. The CDR3 sequence: CASSRKTGPEAFF. The CDR3 DNA is TGTGCCAGCAGCCGAAAGACAGGGCCTGAAGCTTTCTTT.

The rearrangement links TRBV25-1 to TRBJ1-1, with 7 bases matching TRBD1. The CDR3 loop spans 14 amino acids. Trimming at V came to 6 bases and at J to 0 bases, leaving 4 bases not matched to a gene. CDR1 is MGHDK and CDR2 is SYGVNS in the germline V gene. The CDR3 sequence is CASSKGAMNTEAFF. In DNA form, the CDR3 reads TGTGCCAGCAGCAAGGGGGCAATGAACACTGAAGCTTTCTTT.

The V and J genes are TRBV18 and TRBJ2-3; no clear D. This CDR3 has 16 amino acids. The germline V gene has CDR1 KGHSH and CDR2 LQKENI. The germline V and J ends were trimmed by 3 bases and 1 base, with 14 bases remaining between them. CDR3 region: CASSPNRWLGTDTQYF. CDR3 DNA sequence: TGTGCCAGCTCACCGAATAGGTGGTTAGGCACAGATACGCAGTATTTT.

As regards this clone: One end of the junction does not line up with germline, which may come from a read error. V gene TRBV6-7 combines with J gene TRBJ2-7; D remains unclear. TRBV6-7 counts as an open reading frame of uncertain function. The CDR3 runs 13 residues. CDR3: CASSYSLLAPAPF. The CDR3 DNA sequence: TGTGCCAGCAGTTACTCTCTCCTGGCTCCGGCTCCTTTC.